This T cell receptor beta chain was sequenced during a study of T cell repertoires in cytomegalovirus infection. Study-wide background: Public TCR beta signatures provided an indication of both CMV infection and a matching HLA type. Study-wide results and limits: Across the ex vivo response, the dominant clonotypes were HLA-C-restricted CMV-specific TCR beta clonotypes.

This clonotype has at least ten counts. Its specificity is unknown. TCRdb reanalysed the reads using MiXCR and keeps one entry per CDR3 protein. This table holds 200,000 to 300,000 distinct CDR3 sequences, 8% to 9.5% found once. The sequence was obtained from a human donor in good health (CMV status not recorded). Some clones in this sample may be carry-over from other donors' samples. The specimen was PBMCs.

CDR3 DNA sequence: TGCAGTGCTAGGGCAGGGGTATCGGGGTATTCACCCCTCCACTTT. Translation: CSARAGVSGYSPLHF. The V gene is TRBV20-1, the J gene TRBJ1-6, with a weak D call TRBD1 (6 bases). Per germline, CDR1 DFQATT and CDR2 SNEGSKA (reference sequence). Trimming removed 3 bases from V and 8 bases from J, with 17 bases in between. This CDR3 spans 15 amino acids.